The 18 T cell receptor beta chains below were found in one sample sequenced in a study of tumor T cells in aggressive B-cell lymphoma. Clones were sequenced by immunoSEQ multiplex PCR, and TCRdb holds only the in-frame ones, with some missing. This sample has thousands of clones, with roughly 94% found just once. The sequencing input was tumor tissue. These receptors were obtained from an adult with diffuse large B cell lymphoma.

This chain connects TRBV19 to TRBJ1-2; the D gene is possibly TRBD1 (6 bases). In germline, CDR1 is LNHDA, CDR2 SQIVND (reference sequence). This CDR3 is built from 18 residues. V was pared by 10 bases and J by 0 bases, with 27 bases between. CDR3 protein: CATKRQLISGHTNYGYTF. DNA of the CDR3: TGTGCCACCAAACGACAGCTAATTTCGGGACATACTAACTATGGCTACACCTTC.

The V call is TRBV30, the J call TRBJ2-5; 14 bases map to TRBD2. CDR1 is GTSNPN, CDR2 SVGIG, per germline (reference sequence). Germline trimming cut 7 bases from V and 1 base from J; bases unmatched to any gene: 8. CDR3 length equals 16 residues. The CDR3 sequence is CAYGLAGGPGQETQYF. Here the CDR3 DNA reads TGTGCCTACGGACTAGCGGGGGGTCCGGGCCAAGAGACCCAGTACTTC.

The V gene is TRBV19, the J gene TRBJ2-1; a possible D gene is TRBD1 (6 bases). V was clipped by 5 bases and J by 2 bases, with 10 bases between them. Germline values: CDR1 LNHDA, CDR2 SQIVND (reference sequence). The CDR3 has 14 residues. CDR3 coding DNA: TGTGCCAGTAGTTGGACAGAGACCTACAATGAGCAGTTCTTC. Translated, it gives CASSWTETYNEQFF.

CDR3 coding DNA: TGTGCCTGGAGTGCGGGAGGGCAGCCCCAGCATTTT. Protein product: CAWSAGGQPQHF. This chain connects TRBV30 to TRBJ1-5; D is uncertain. Germline assignment: CDR1 GTSNPN and CDR2 SVGIG (reference sequence). The CDR3 covers 12 residues. Trimming left V 1 base short and J 7 bases short, with 8 bases between. The full variable domain, completed using reference TRBV30 and TRBJ1-5, is SQTIHQWPATLVQPVGSPLSLECTVEGTSNPNLYWYRQAAGRGLQLLFYSVGIGQISSEVPQNLSASRPQDRQFILSSKKLLLSDSGFYLCAWSAGGQPQHFGDGTRLSIL.

This clone was seen only once. The CDR3 protein is CASGEGGRAGDEQFF. The CDR3 DNA reads as TGTGCCTCGGGGGAGGGCGGGAGGGCTGGTGATGAGCAGTTCTTC. The J gene is TRBJ2-1, the V gene TRBV9; 9 bases map to TRBD2. The V segment lost 10 bases and the J segment 8 bases; nucleotides outside the gene matches: 16. Germline values: CDR1 SGDLS, CDR2 YYNGEE. This CDR3 comprises 15 residues.

J is TRBJ1-1 and V is TRBV7-9; no clear D gene. The CDR3 sequence is 11 residues long. Germline V gives CDR1 SEHNR, CDR2 FQNEAQ (reference sequence). V was pared by 0 bases and J by 11 bases, with 7 bases between. As DNA, the CDR3 is TGTGCCAGCAGCTTAGCGGCTTTGGCTTTCTTT. It is translated as CASSLAALAFF.

The chain employs TRBV6-1 and TRBJ1-3; D unclear. This CDR3 comprises 13 residues. V lost 2 bases, J lost 2 bases, and 4 bases lay in between. Germline V gene data show CDR1 as MNHNS and CDR2 as SASEGT. This chain's CDR3 is CASSESPGNTIYF. The CDR3 DNA reads TGTGCCAGCAGTGAAAGCCCTGGAAACACCATATATTTT.

This rearrangement joins TRBV4-1 to TRBJ2-4; TRBD2 might be the D (6 bases). Per the germline V gene, CDR1 is MGHRA and CDR2 is YSYEKL. The V and J ends lost 5 bases and 0 bases respectively, with 20 bases between them. CDR3 length: 18 amino acids. CDR3 DNA sequence: TGCGCCAGCAGCTCTCACGCGGACTACCAAAGAGCCAAAAACATTCAGTACTTC. Protein sequence: CASSSHADYQRAKNIQYF.

This chain links TRBV10-3 with TRBJ2-5; maybe TRBD1 (6 bases). The CDR3 has 13 amino acids. In germline, CDR1 is ENHRY, CDR2 SYGVKD. Between the trimmed V and J ends, which lost 6 bases and 2 bases, there was a span of 10 bases. The CDR3 loop reads CAISGDRQETQYF. The CDR3 coding sequence is TGTGCCATCAGCGGCGACAGGCAAGAGACCCAGTACTTC.

This clone appeared a single time. This sequence joins TRBV4-3 and TRBJ1-2, with a weak D call TRBD1 (6 bases). Trimming removed 0 bases from V and 0 bases from J, with 20 bases in between. Germline CDR1 and CDR2: LGHNA and YSLEER. The CDR3 is made up of 19 amino acids. The CDR3 nucleotides read TGCGCCAGCAGCCAAGAAGATCGGACAGAGGAAATATCTAACTATGGCTACACCTTC. This codes for CASSQEDRTEEISNYGYTF.

The genes are TRBV30 and TRBJ2-3, with D perhaps TRBD2 (6 bases). Trimming removed 3 bases from V and 4 bases from J, with 11 bases in between. This CDR3 is built from 13 residues. The germline CDR1 and CDR2 sequences are GTSNPN and SVGIG (reference sequence). CDR3 sequence (DNA): TGTGCCTGGAGCGCCGGGAGTGCAGATACGCAGTATTTT. This encodes CAWSAGSADTQYF.

This clone was seen once. The J gene is TRBJ1-3, the V gene TRBV5-4; 9 nucleotides match TRBD1. The V gene's germline CDR1 is SGHNT and CDR2 YYREEE (reference sequence). The CDR3 loop spans 16 amino acids. V lost 5 bases to trimming and J lost 4 bases; unmatched junction nucleotides: 10. The CDR3 DNA reads as TGTGCCAGCAGTCCCGCGCGGGACAGGGCAGGAAACACCATATATTTT. Amino acid sequence: CASSPARDRAGNTIYF.

This clone has a single count. The CDR3 spells CASSPGWDRGFWNTEAFF. The CDR3 nucleotides read TGTGCCAGCAGCCCCGGTTGGGACAGGGGATTTTGGAACACTGAAGCTTTCTTT. This chain links TRBV5-4 with TRBJ1-1; 10 bases are shared with TRBD1. J gave up 1 base and V 4 bases, and 13 bases lay outside the gene matches. The length of the CDR3 is 18 residues. Per germline, CDR1 SGHNT and CDR2 YYREEE (reference sequence).

The chain links TRBV7-2 to TRBJ1-5; 10 bases fit TRBD1. This CDR3 is built from 16 residues. Germline-derived CDR1 and CDR2 are SGHTA and FQGNSA. J was trimmed by 2 bases and V by 5 bases; bases with no gene match: 6. The CDR3 DNA sequence: TGTGCCAGCAGCCCTGGACAGGGGGGCGGCAATCAGCCCCAGCATTTT. Its translation: CASSPGQGGGNQPQHF.

This clone showed up just a few times. Other nucleotide sequences in the sample specify the same CDR3. The rearrangement uses TRBV29-1 and TRBJ1-1; unclear D gene. The CDR3 is 10 amino acids. Germline V gene lookup returns CDR1 SQVTM and CDR2 ANQGSEA. Trimming shortened V by 6 bases and J by 4 bases, and 6 bases separated the two germline ends. The chain's CDR3 is CSVVSTEAFF. The CDR3 nucleotides read TGCAGCGTAGTTAGCACTGAAGCTTTCTTT.

The CDR3 reads CASSPPGLAGGTQYF. The CDR3 DNA reads as TGTGCCAGCAGCCCGCCGGGACTAGCGGGGGGAACGCAGTATTTT. This sequence joins TRBV7-2 and TRBJ2-3; 15 positions agree with TRBD2. V shed 5 bases, J shed 9 bases, and the junction held 6 bases outside the gene matches. The CDR3 runs to 15 residues. Per germline, CDR1 SGHTA and CDR2 FQGNSA.

The J gene is TRBJ1-2, the V gene TRBV2; weak D call: TRBD1 (5 bases). CDR3 length equals 12 residues. From germline, CDR1 is SNHLY and CDR2 FYNNEI. V lost 3 bases to trimming and J lost 8 bases, with 10 bases between them. The CDR3 sequence: CASSDGKGGYTF. The CDR3 coding sequence is TGTGCCAGCAGTGACGGCAAGGGGGGCTACACCTTC.

With respect to this clone: The junction departs from germline at one end; a sequencing error may be responsible. This sample also contains other DNA sequences that code for the same CDR3. V gene TRBV7-2 combines with J gene TRBJ1-1; tentative D call: TRBD1 (5 bases). Germline values: CDR1 SGHTA, CDR2 FQGNSA. The CDR3 contains 14 residues. Here the CDR3 DNA reads TGTGCCAGCAGCTTATATAGGGGCAACACTGAAGCCTTCTTT. Translated, it gives CASSLYRGNTEAFF.